This passage covers 4 T cell receptor beta chains from one sample sequenced in a study of T-cell reconstitution after alpha-beta-depleted transplantation in children. Unique molecular identifiers were incorporated into the prepared TCRbeta library. TCRdb itself ran the PCR reads through MiXCR, one entry per CDR3 protein. This sample has about 90,000 distinct CDR3 sequences, with 7.5% to 9.5% found just once. The sample here was PBMCs from the stem cell graft donor, taken from the stem cell graft. Every receptor here comes from a human donor who donated a stem cell graft to a child with congenital amegakaryocytic thrombocytopenia.

This clonotype showed up many times. An end of the junction differs from the germline gene, which may be a read error. V and J are TRBV20-1 and TRBJ2-5, with 11 bases aligning to TRBD2. CDR1 is DFQATT and CDR2 is SNEGSKA in the germline V gene (reference sequence). This CDR3 has 13 amino acids. The CDR3 sequence is CRAIAGGHETQYF. In DNA, the CDR3 is TGCAGAGCTATAGCGGGGGGGCATGAGACCCAGTACTTC.

This clonotype was found many times. This chain connects TRBV5-1 to TRBJ2-1; possible D gene TRBD2, 6 bases. With 7 bases removed from V and 5 bases from J, the gap between germline ends came to 16 bases. This CDR3 spans 14 amino acids. Germline CDR1 and CDR2: SGHRS and YFSETQ. The CDR3 protein is CASHLPSVHNEQFF. The CDR3 nucleotides are TGCGCCAGCCACCTGCCTAGCGTACACAATGAGCAGTTCTTC.

The rearrangement uses TRBV4-2 and TRBJ2-3; 9 bases agree with TRBD2. CDR3 size: 16 residues. CDR1 LGHNA and CDR2 YNFKEQ come from the germline V gene. V lost 5 bases to trimming and J lost 6 bases; unmatched junction nucleotides: 12. CDR3 residues: CASSSAGGEDLDTQYF. The CDR3 DNA reads as TGTGCCAGCAGCTCCGCGGGGGGGGAGGATCTCGATACGCAGTATTTT.

This clonotype was seen only a few times. The rearrangement links TRBV30 to TRBJ2-7; D is unclear. V gave up 2 bases and J gave up 6 bases, with 8 bases separating them. The CDR3 consists of 11 residues. Germline CDR1 GTSNPN, CDR2 SVGIG (reference sequence). In DNA, the CDR3 is TGTGCCTGGAGTCACCAGGCCGAGCAGTACTTC. Translating it yields CAWSHQAEQYF.